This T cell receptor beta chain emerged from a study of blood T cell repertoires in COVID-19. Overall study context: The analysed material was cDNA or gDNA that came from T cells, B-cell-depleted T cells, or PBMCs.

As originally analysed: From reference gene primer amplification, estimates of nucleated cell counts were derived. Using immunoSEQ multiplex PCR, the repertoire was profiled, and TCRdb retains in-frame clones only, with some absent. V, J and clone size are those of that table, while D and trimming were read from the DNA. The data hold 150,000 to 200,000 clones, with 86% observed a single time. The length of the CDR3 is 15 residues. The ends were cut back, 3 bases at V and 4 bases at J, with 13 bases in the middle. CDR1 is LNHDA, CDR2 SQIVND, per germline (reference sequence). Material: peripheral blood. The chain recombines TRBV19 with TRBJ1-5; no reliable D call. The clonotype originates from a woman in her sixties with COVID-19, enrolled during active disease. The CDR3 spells CASSMGGFGNQPQHF. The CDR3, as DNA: TGTGCCAGTAGTATGGGAGGGTTTGGGAATCAGCCCCAGCATTTT.